These 10 T cell receptor beta chains were all obtained from the same sample, sequenced in a study of CD8+ T cells in alopecia areata. As to treatment: oral pan-JAK inhibitor, 5-10 mg twice daily. The authors extracted RNA and reverse transcribed it into cDNA as the sequencing template. Libraries were prepared by immunoSEQ multiplex PCR; TCRdb keeps only in-frame clonotypes and omits some of them. The table includes 90,000 to 100,000 clones, about 64% detected once. This material consisted of CD8+ T cells sorted from blood, taken at week 4, from a patient treated with tofacitinib. Receptor source: a human donor with alopecia areata.

This sequence joins TRBV9 and TRBJ2-1; 9 bases line up with TRBD2. Germline V gene data show CDR1 as SGDLS and CDR2 as YYNGEE. V lost 3 bases to trimming and J lost 8 bases; unmatched junction nucleotides: 6. The CDR3 is made up of 14 amino acids. CDR3 coding DNA: TGTGCCAGCAGCGATAGCGGGAGTGTACATGAGCAGTTCTTC. This sequence encodes CASSDSGSVHEQFF.

J is TRBJ2-2 and V is TRBV29-1; no clear D. The V and J ends lost 6 bases and 7 bases respectively, with 15 bases between them. The CDR3 consists of 13 residues. Germline V lookup: CDR1 SQVTM, CDR2 ANQGSEA. CDR3 residues: CSVLSGLSGELFF. In nucleotides, the CDR3 is TGCAGCGTCCTCTCTGGCCTGAGCGGGGAGCTGTTTTTT.

The chain has TRBV4-3 and TRBJ2-4; 8 nucleotides line up with TRBD2. This CDR3 is built from 18 residues. CDR1 and CDR2 from the germline V gene are LGHNA and YSLEER. With V trimmed by 3 bases and J by 9 bases, 19 bases remained unmatched. CDR3 amino acids: CASSQPLGSGSSESIQYF. In DNA, the CDR3 is TGCGCCAGCAGCCAGCCTTTGGGAAGCGGGAGTTCAGAGTCCATTCAGTACTTC.

As concerns this clone: The same CDR3 can be traced to other DNA sequences in this sample. The chain is built from TRBV2 and TRBJ2-1, with a possible D match to TRBD2 (5 bases). Germline V gene data show CDR1 as SNHLY and CDR2 as FYNNEI. V was shortened by 7 bases and J by 7 bases, with 8 bases between the two germline ends. The CDR3 sequence is 11 residues long. CDR3 amino acids: CASTTSNEQFF. DNA of the CDR3: TGTGCCAGCACCACTAGTAATGAGCAGTTCTTC.

This clone has a single count. This chain connects TRBV27 to TRBJ2-7, with TRBD2 matching 7 bases. The CDR3 extends over 17 amino acids. Trimming cost V 5 bases and J 6 bases; bases outside gene matches: 19. Germline V CDR1 and CDR2: MNHEY, SMNVEV (reference sequence). In DNA, the CDR3 is TGTGCCAGCAGTGTACTCCGGGCCGGGGGGTCCGAGAGCGAGCAGTACTTC. The encoded protein is CASSVLRAGGSESEQYF.

The chain couples TRBV29-1 to TRBJ1-2, with 7 positions matching TRBD1. The length of the CDR3 is 13 residues. Germline V lookup: CDR1 SQVTM, CDR2 ANQGSEA. V shed 3 bases, J shed 5 bases, and the junction held 6 bases outside the gene matches. The CDR3 here is CSVDSGTEYGYTF. The CDR3 coding sequence is TGCAGCGTTGATTCCGGGACAGAATATGGCTACACCTTC.

This clone was counted a few times. The chain is built from TRBV28 and TRBJ1-1; maybe TRBD1 (5 bases). The CDR3 length is 13 residues. Germline V lookup: CDR1 MDHEN, CDR2 SYDVKM. The ends were cut back, 4 bases at V and 1 base at J, with 7 bases in the middle. The CDR3 DNA follows: TGTGCCAGCAGTTATGGGGCGAACACTGAAGCTTTCTTT. Amino acid sequence: CASSYGANTEAFF. The full variable domain, rest sourced from reference TRBV28 and TRBJ1-1, is DVKVTQSSRYLVKRTGEKVFLECVQDMDHENMFWYRQDPGLGLRLIYFSYDVKMKEKGDIPEGYSVSREKKERFSLILESASTNQTSMYLCASSYGANTEAFFGQGTRLTVV.

The CDR3 sequence: CASSLADRSSYNEQFF. DNA for the CDR3: TGTGCCAGCAGCTTAGCTGACAGGAGCTCCTACAATGAGCAGTTCTTC. This chain links TRBV11-1 with TRBJ2-1, with D possibly being TRBD1 (6 bases). This CDR3 has 16 residues. Germline V CDR1 and CDR2: SGHAT, FQDESV (reference sequence). Trimming pared 0 bases from V and 0 bases from J, leaving 9 bases between.

This clone was observed a handful of times. The J gene is TRBJ2-5, the V gene TRBV5-5; 11 nucleotides line up with TRBD2. Trimming at V came to 4 bases and at J to 4 bases, leaving 9 bases not matched to a gene. This CDR3 is built from 16 residues. Germline V gene data show CDR1 as SGHKS and CDR2 as YYEKEE (reference sequence). The CDR3 sequence: CASSAQLAGVSETQYF. In DNA, the CDR3 is TGTGCCAGCAGCGCCCAACTAGCGGGAGTTTCAGAGACCCAGTACTTC.

The chain links TRBV7-9 to TRBJ2-1; 8 nucleotides align to TRBD2. The CDR3 sequence is 14 residues long. Germline V gene lookup returns CDR1 SEHNR and CDR2 FQNEAQ (reference sequence). The V and J ends lost 3 bases and 8 bases, in that order; junction bases with no gene match: 6. CDR3 residues: CASSFSGRVDEQFF. DNA for the CDR3: TGTGCCAGCAGCTTCTCCGGGAGGGTGGATGAGCAGTTCTTC.